A selection of T cell receptor beta chains follows, all from one sample in a study of blood T cell repertoires in COVID-19. Sequenced by immunoSEQ multiplex PCR; TCRdb stores in-frame clones only, minus some. The sample shows around 250,000 clones, more than 65% of them seen only once. Sequencing was carried out using peripheral blood. Receptor source: a man in his fifties or sixties with active or convalescent COVID-19. Both conserved end residues are part of each CDR3. A D gene is named only where the DNA matches it firmly. Clone size appears in some rows only: once, few, many, or a class for an expanded clone.

-	16	TRBD1	TRBJ1-1	TRBV5-3	TGTGCCAGAAGCTTGAACAGGGGCCGAATGAACACTGAAGCTTTCTTT	CARSLNRGRMNTEAFF
-	13	TRBD1	TRBJ1-6	TRBV27	TGTGCCAGCAGTATCGGACAGGCTCAACCCCTCCACTTT	CASSIGQAQPLHF
-	15	-	TRBJ2-2	TRBV5-1	TGCGCCAGCACCCTGATGGGCGGGGATACCGGGGAGCTGTTTTTT	CASTLMGGDTGELFF
-	16	-	TRBJ1-2	TRBV6-1	TGTGCCAGCAGTGAAGCAGGCGGACCAGCGGGTTATGGCTACACCTTC	CASSEAGGPAGYGYTF
-	17	TRBD2	TRBJ2-3	TRBV4-2	TGTGCCAGCAGCCAAGACCCTAGCGGGGGGGCTACAGATACGCAGTATTTT	CASSQDPSGGATDTQYF
-	15	TRBD1	TRBJ1-2	TRBV7-9	TGTGCCAGCAGCCCCTGGGGACAGGGGGTCGGTGGCTACACCTTC	CASSPWGQGVGGYTF
-	15	TRBD1	TRBJ2-7	TRBV6-2/TRBV6-3	TGTGCCAGCAGTTACTCGACAGGGAGCTCCTACGAGCAGTACTTC	CASSYSTGSSYEQYF
-	14	-	TRBJ1-5	TRBV5-6	TGTGCCAGCAGCTTGGGGGCAGATGTTCAGCCCCAGCATTTT	CASSLGADVQPQHF
-	14	-	TRBJ1-4	TRBV28	TGTGCCAGCAGGAATCGGGGGGAGGTTGAAAAACTGTTTTTT	CASRNRGEVEKLFF
once	15	TRBD1	TRBJ2-1	TRBV7-9	TGTGCCAGCAGCTTAGGTAGGGACAGGGGCAATGAGCAGTTCTTC	CASSLGRDRGNEQFF
-	14	TRBD1	TRBJ1-6	TRBV7-3	TGTGCCAGCAGCTTAAACAGGGGGCAATCACCCCTCCACTTT	CASSLNRGQSPLHF
-	13	-	TRBJ1-2	TRBV30	TGTGCCTGGAGTGTGAGCATCATTCATGGCTACACCTTC	CAWSVSIIHGYTF
-	13	TRBD1	TRBJ2-5	TRBV10-3	TGTGCCATCAAAGAACAGGGGGGCGAGACCCAGTACTTC	CAIKEQGGETQYF
-	16	-	TRBJ1-1	TRBV27	TGTGCCAGCAGTTTAGTAGGCGTTTCCGATAGCGCTGAAGCTTTCTTT	CASSLVGVSDSAEAFF
-	14	TRBD1	TRBJ1-2	TRBV18	TGTGCCAGCTCACCATTACAGGGGAGTAGCGGCTACACCTTC	CASSPLQGSSGYTF
-	15	TRBD2	TRBJ2-7	TRBV7-2	TGTGCCAGCAGCATAAGTAGCGGGCCCTCCTACGAGCAGTACTTC	CASSISSGPSYEQYF
-	17	TRBD1	TRBJ1-2	TRBV2	TGTGCCAGCAGTGAAGTTCCAGGGGGCATAGCTAACTATGGCTACACCTTC	CASSEVPGGIANYGYTF
-	14	TRBD1	TRBJ2-3	TRBV5-1	TGCGCCAGCAGCTGGACAGGGGAAAAAGATACGCAGTATTTT	CASSWTGEKDTQYF
-	17	-	TRBJ1-5	TRBV28	TGTGCCAGCAGTTTAACAGGGCGCGGGTATAGCAATCAGCCCCAGCATTTT	CASSLTGRGYSNQPQHF
-	15	-	TRBJ2-1	TRBV6-5	TGTGCCAGCAGCCGCTCTAGCTCCGCTTACAATGAGCAGTTCTTC	CASSRSSSAYNEQFF
once	14	TRBD1	TRBJ1-2	TRBV2	TGTGCCAGCACCAGTGACAGGGGGGGCTATGGCTACACCTTC	CASTSDRGGYGYTF
-	16	TRBD1	TRBJ2-3	TRBV5-6	TGTGCCAGCAGCTTATTCGACAGGGGGGGCACAGATACGCAGTATTTT	CASSLFDRGGTDTQYF
-	15	TRBD2	TRBJ2-2	TRBV7-2	TGTGCCAGCAGGGCTAGCGGGGGTAACACCGGGGAGCTGTTTTTT	CASRASGGNTGELFF
-	15	-	TRBJ2-1	TRBV7-2	TGTGCCAGCAGCTTGGGGGGTAAGGGTGGGAATGAGCAGTTCTTC	CASSLGGKGGNEQFF
few	13	-	TRBJ1-1	TRBV18	TGTGCCAGCTCACCATCTGCGAGGGCTGAAGCTTTCTTT	CASSPSARAEAFF
-	15	TRBD1	TRBJ1-2	TRBV6-1	TGTGCCAGCAGTGAATCCCGTACAGGGGGGACCGGCTACACCTTC	CASSESRTGGTGYTF
-	16	TRBD1	TRBJ2-2	TRBV30	TGTGCCTGGAGTCCGATGGGGACAGGGGTGACCGGGGAGCTGTTTTTT	CAWSPMGTGVTGELFF
once	15	TRBD2	TRBJ2-7	TRBV7-2	TGTGCCAGCAGCCCCCGGGCCGGGGGGGCCTACGAGCAGTACTTC	CASSPRAGGAYEQYF
once	11	-	TRBJ1-1	TRBV12-3/TRBV12-4	TGTGCCAGCAGTGCGAGGACTGAAGCTTTCTTT	CASSARTEAFF
-	17	TRBD1	TRBJ2-7	TRBV4-2	TGTGCCAGCAGCCAAGATCTGGCGGGGACAGGGGCGGGGGAGCAGTACTTC	CASSQDLAGTGAGEQYF
-	12	-	TRBJ1-5	TRBV12-3/TRBV12-4	TGTGCCAGCAGTTCAGGGGAGCAGCCCCAGCATTTT	CASSSGEQPQHF
-	11	TRBD1	TRBJ1-1	TRBV6-2/TRBV6-3	TGTGCCAGCAGCCAGGGACAGGAGGCTTTCTTT	CASSQGQEAFF
-	15	-	TRBJ1-5	TRBV28	TGTGCCAGCCGGTTTGGGGGGGGACTCAATCAGCCCCAGCATTTT	CASRFGGGLNQPQHF
-	16	-	TRBJ1-5	TRBV5-8	TGTGCCAGCAGCTTGGGGCGGCTCGTGGGGAGTCAGCCCCAGCATTTT	CASSLGRLVGSQPQHF
-	12	-	TRBJ2-7	TRBV5-5	TGTGCCAGCAGCTTAAAAGAGTACGAGCAGTACTTC	CASSLKEYEQYF
-	16	TRBD2	TRBJ2-1	TRBV4-2	TGTGCCAGCAGCCAAGATCTAGCGGAAACCTACAATGAGCAGTTCTTC	CASSQDLAETYNEQFF
once	14	TRBD2	TRBJ2-1	TRBV19	TGTGCCACCAGCTTGGTAGCGGGGTGGGGGGAGCAGTTCTTC	CATSLVAGWGEQFF
few	16	TRBD2	TRBJ2-3	TRBV27	TGTGCCAGCAGGCCTCCGGGGGGGCCTCGGCCAGATACGCAGTATTTT	CASRPPGGPRPDTQYF
-	16	-	TRBJ1-1	TRBV3-1/TRBV3-2	TGTGCCAGCAGCCAGCTAAGCGGCAGCCTAAACACTGAAGCTTTCTTT	CASSQLSGSLNTEAFF
-	11	-	TRBJ2-4	TRBV30	TGTGCCTGGAGTGTTTCGGACATTCAGTACTTC	CAWSVSDIQYF
-	16	TRBD1	TRBJ1-2	TRBV6-1	TGTGCCAGCAGTGCACCCCCTCGGACAGGGGGCGATGGCTACACCTTC	CASSAPPRTGGDGYTF
-	17	TRBD1	TRBJ1-3	TRBV28	TGTGCCACCCAAATCGGGACAGGGACTGGAGCTGGAAACACCATATATTTT	CATQIGTGTGAGNTIYF
-	12	-	TRBJ2-7	TRBV7-9	TGTGCCAGCAGCGGACATGGAAACGAGCAGTACTTC	CASSGHGNEQYF
-	15	TRBD2	TRBJ2-5	TRBV7-8	TGTGCCAGCAGCTCCCAAGCGGGGGGGCGGGAGACCCAGTACTTC	CASSSQAGGRETQYF
-	14	-	TRBJ1-6	TRBV15	TGTGCCACCAGCAGGAGACAGGATAATTCACCCCTCCACTTT	CATSRRQDNSPLHF